These 25 T cell receptor beta chains were all obtained from the same sample, sequenced in a study of blood T cell repertoires in COVID-19. Assay: immunoSEQ multiplex PCR; the TCRdb copy retains only in-frame clones and omits some. Of about 140,000 clones in the sample, less than 90% were seen once. Specimen: PBMCs or T cells enriched from blood (not recorded which). The receptors derive from a middle-aged man with acute COVID-19.

The chain joins TRBV7-9 to TRBJ1-5; D remains unclear. The V gene lost 5 bases and the J gene lost 6 bases, with 14 bases spanning the gap. CDR3 length: 14 amino acids. The germline V gene encodes CDR1 SEHNR and CDR2 FQNEAQ (reference sequence). The CDR3 here is CASSQGQAGQPQHF. The CDR3 DNA follows: TGTGCCAGCAGCCAAGGTCAGGCGGGTCAGCCCCAGCATTTT.

This clone was recorded once. The V call is TRBV10-1, the J call TRBJ2-5, with 7 bases identical to TRBD2. The V segment lost 5 bases and the J segment 5 bases; nucleotides outside the gene matches: 14. From germline, CDR1 is WNHNN and CDR2 SYGVQD (reference sequence). The CDR3 contains 16 residues. DNA of the CDR3: TGCGCCAGCAGTCAAGCCTCTGGCGGGGGAATGGAGACCCAGTACTTC. Amino acid sequence: CASSQASGGGMETQYF.

This chain joins TRBV9 and TRBJ2-3; D is perhaps TRBD1 (6 bases). Per the germline V gene, CDR1 is SGDLS and CDR2 is YYNGEE. The CDR3 sequence is 14 residues long. Trimming removed 3 bases at V and 2 bases at J, with 10 bases between. The CDR3 region has the DNA TGTGCCAGCAGCGAAGACAGGCTCACAGATACGCAGTATTTT. Amino acids: CASSEDRLTDTQYF. Full variable domain (remainder filled in from reference TRBV9 and TRBJ2-3): DSGVTQTPKHLITATGQRVTLRCSPRSGDLSVYWYQQSLDQGLQFLIQYYNGEERAKGNILERFSAQQFPDLHSELNLSSLELGDSALYFCASSEDRLTDTQYFGPGTRLTVL.

This chain links TRBV28 with TRBJ2-7, with D possibly TRBD2 on 7 matching bases. Germline CDR1 MDHEN, CDR2 SYDVKM. The CDR3 has 14 residues. Trimming shortened V by 6 bases and J by 1 base, and 13 bases separated the two germline ends. The CDR3 spells CASSPRGGSYEQYF. The CDR3 DNA reads as TGTGCCAGCAGCCCAAGGGGGGGATCCTACGAGCAGTACTTC. Together with reference TRBV28 and TRBJ2-7, the CDR3 gives the full variable domain: DVKVTQSSRYLVKRTGEKVFLECVQDMDHENMFWYRQDPGLGLRLIYFSYDVKMKEKGDIPEGYSVSREKKERFSLILESASTNQTSMYLCASSPRGGSYEQYFGPGTRLTVT.

The chain employs TRBV2 and TRBJ1-2; 7 positions agree with TRBD1. Germline CDR1 SNHLY, CDR2 FYNNEI. V lost 3 bases and J lost 7; bases outside the gene matches: 8. The CDR3 has 14 residues. DNA for the CDR3: TGTGCCAGCAGTGACCGAGGGACAGAGGGTGGCTACACCTTC. This codes for CASSDRGTEGGYTF.

This clone has just one count. The chain carries TRBV12-3 or TRBV12-4 and TRBJ1-5; 8 positions agree with TRBD1. This CDR3 is built from 12 residues. J gave up 10 bases and V 3 bases, and 2 bases lay outside the gene matches. This CDR3 reads CASSLGTGPQHF. CDR3 DNA sequence: TGTGCCAGCAGTTTGGGGACAGGACCCCAGCATTTT.

V gene TRBV27 combines with J gene TRBJ1-6, with D possibly being TRBD1 (5 bases). The CDR3 is made up of 15 amino acids. Trimming took 5 bases from V and 9 from J, leaving 17 bases between them. Germline V gene sequence: CDR1 MNHEY, CDR2 SMNVEV (reference sequence). The CDR3 DNA reads TGTGCCAGCAGTACGCGGGAGGGCAGGGCTTCACCCCTCCACTTT. Its translation: CASSTREGRASPLHF.

This chain uses TRBV5-8 with TRBJ2-5; TRBD1 is a possible D gene (6 bases). Germline CDR1 and CDR2: SGHTS and YDEGEE. There are 15 residues in the CDR3. Deletions cut 4 bases from V and 5 bases from J, with 18 bases between. CDR3 amino acids: CASSLGAGQGETQYF. In nucleotides, the CDR3 is TGTGCCAGCAGCCTGGGCGCGGGCCAGGGGGAGACCCAGTACTTC.

In its sample, this clone was seen once. This chain joins TRBV6-4 and TRBJ2-1, with D perhaps TRBD2 (5 bases). The V gene lost 2 bases and the J gene lost 7 bases, with 9 bases spanning the gap. Germline V gives CDR1 MRHNA, CDR2 SNTAGT. This CDR3 is built from 13 residues. The CDR3 region is CASSDRGGNEQFF. The CDR3 bases are TGTGCCAGCAGTGACCGCGGCGGGAATGAGCAGTTCTTC.

The chain combines TRBV7-8 with TRBJ1-6, with 7 nucleotides matching TRBD1. In germline, CDR1 is SGHVS, CDR2 FQNEAQ. V shed 5 bases and J 0 bases; nucleotides not matched to a gene: 16. CDR3 length equals 20 residues. CDR3 in amino acids: CASSPFRGTTRSSYNSPLHF. The CDR3 DNA reads as TGTGCCAGCAGCCCATTCAGGGGGACCACTCGGAGCTCCTATAATTCACCCCTCCACTTT. Supplemented by reference TRBV7-8 and TRBJ1-6, the full variable domain reads GAGVSQSPRYKVAKRGQDVALRCDPISGHVSLFWYQQALGQGPEFLTYFQNEAQLDKSGLPSDRFFAERPEGSVSTLKIQRTQQEDSAVYLCASSPFRGTTRSSYNSPLHFGNGTRLTVT.

CDR3 sequence reads: CASRSDRGRMDDEQFF. The CDR3 DNA follows: TGTGCCAGTAGGTCGGACAGGGGGCGCATGGACGATGAGCAGTTCTTC. The chain recombines TRBV19 with TRBJ2-1; TRBD1 aligns across 11 bases. Germline values: CDR1 LNHDA, CDR2 SQIVND (reference sequence). V lost 6 bases, J lost 8 bases, and 12 bases stayed unmatched. This CDR3 region has 16 residues.

The CDR3 sequence: CASSQGQGGRYNEQFF. The CDR3 coding sequence is TGCGCCAGCAGCCAAGGACAGGGGGGTCGGTACAATGAGCAGTTCTTC. The V and J genes are TRBV4-3 and TRBJ2-1, with TRBD1 matching 9 bases. The CDR3 spans 16 residues. Germline V lookup: CDR1 LGHNA, CDR2 YSLEER. Trimming removed 1 base from V and 4 bases from J; junction bases left unmatched: 5.

The table lists this clone with a count of one. The V and J genes are TRBV27 and TRBJ2-2; 14 bases are a match to TRBD2. Trimming at V came to 8 bases and at J to 6 bases, leaving 5 bases not matched to a gene. Germline-derived CDR1 and CDR2 are MNHEY and SMNVEV (reference sequence). The CDR3 consists of 15 residues. The DNA for the CDR3 is TGTGCCAGCTCGCGGGGACTAGCGGGAGCCGGGGAGCTGTTTTTT. Protein: CASSRGLAGAGELFF.

The chain combines TRBV7-8 with TRBJ2-7; D might be TRBD1 (5 bases). In germline, CDR1 is SGHVS, CDR2 FQNEAQ. Trimming removed 3 bases from V and 2 bases from J, with 8 bases in between. CDR3 size: 13 residues. CDR3 residues: CASSFDRTYEQYF. The CDR3 nucleotides read TGTGCCAGCAGCTTCGACAGAACCTACGAGCAGTACTTC.

This clone was counted between two and nine times. Other nucleotide sequences from this sample produce the same CDR3. The chain recombines TRBV7-9 with TRBJ2-7; D is unresolved. The V and J ends lost 0 bases and 2 bases respectively, with 2 bases between them. Germline V gives CDR1 SEHNR, CDR2 FQNEAQ (reference sequence). The CDR3 is 12 amino acids. In DNA, the CDR3 is TGTGCCAGCAGCTTAGCCACCTACGAGCAGTACTTC. Translating it yields CASSLATYEQYF.

The gene calls are TRBV18 and TRBJ1-1, with D possibly being TRBD1 (6 bases). CDR1 is KGHSH and CDR2 is LQKENI in the germline V gene. The CDR3 contains 15 residues. The V end lost 4 bases, the J end lost 4 bases, and 16 bases lay between the germline ends. CDR3 DNA: TGTGCCAGCTCACTAACGACAGGACTGTTCACTGAAGCTTTCTTT. Protein: CASSLTTGLFTEAFF.

The chain couples TRBV19 to TRBJ1-1, with TRBD1 matching 7 bases. The CDR3 has 17 amino acids. V shed 6 bases, J shed 5 bases, and the junction held 18 bases outside the gene matches. Germline CDR1 reads LNHDA; CDR2 reads SQIVND (reference sequence). The CDR3 region is CASRTGTVSLSRTEAFF. CDR3 bases: TGTGCCAGTAGGACCGGGACAGTAAGTTTGAGTCGGACTGAAGCTTTCTTT.

The gene calls are TRBV4-2 and TRBJ2-1, with 7 positions matching TRBD2. J was trimmed by 4 bases and V by 0 bases; bases with no gene match: 9. Germline CDR1 LGHNA, CDR2 YNFKEQ. CDR3 length equals 17 residues. CDR3 DNA sequence: TGTGCCAGCAGCCAAGATAGACGGACTAGTGGTTACAATGAGCAGTTCTTC. Translated, it gives CASSQDRRTSGYNEQFF.

This sequence joins TRBV5-4 and TRBJ1-1; unclear D gene. The V gene lost 0 bases and the J gene lost 5 bases, with 14 bases spanning the gap. Germline assignment: CDR1 SGHNT and CDR2 YYREEE (reference sequence). This CDR3 contains 15 residues. The CDR3 is CASSLAFGDFTEAFF. The DNA of the CDR3 is TGTGCCAGCAGCTTGGCATTCGGGGATTTTACTGAAGCTTTCTTT.

The V and J genes are TRBV5-1 and TRBJ1-1; 8 bases align to TRBD1. From germline, CDR1 is SGHRS and CDR2 YFSETQ. With V trimmed by 2 bases and J by 4 bases, 7 bases remained unmatched. The CDR3 runs 15 residues. Written as DNA, the CDR3 is TGCGCCAGCAGCTTCCATGGACAGGGCAGCACTGAAGCTTTCTTT. Translated, it gives CASSFHGQGSTEAFF.

The V and J genes are TRBV10-3 and TRBJ2-5, with 7 nucleotides matching TRBD2. The V segment lost 6 bases and the J segment 5 bases; nucleotides outside the gene matches: 9. The CDR3 is made up of 14 amino acids. Germline loops: CDR1 ENHRY, CDR2 SYGVKD. This CDR3 is CAIRTAGAGETQYF. DNA of the CDR3: TGTGCCATCAGGACGGCGGGAGCTGGGGAGACCCAGTACTTC.

The chain carries TRBV9 and TRBJ2-3, with D possibly TRBD2 on 5 matching bases. Germline CDR1 is SGDLS and CDR2 is YYNGEE. V lost 3 bases to trimming and J lost 2 bases, with 10 bases between them. The CDR3 length is 14 residues. The CDR3 reads CASSDFGDTDTQYF. The CDR3 nucleotides read TGTGCCAGCAGCGACTTCGGGGACACAGATACGCAGTATTTT.

The V call is TRBV19, the J call TRBJ2-1, with D possibly matching TRBD1 (5 bases). This CDR3 comprises 12 residues. CDR1 is LNHDA, CDR2 SQIVND, per germline (reference sequence). V lost 7 bases and J lost 9, with 13 bases in between. The CDR3 is CASKTGLGEQFF. The CDR3 region has the DNA TGTGCCAGTAAAACAGGCCTGGGTGAGCAGTTCTTC.

The chain combines TRBV5-8 with TRBJ2-7; tentative D call: TRBD2 (7 bases). In germline, CDR1 is SGHTS, CDR2 YDEGEE. V was cut by 0 bases and J by 7 bases, with 23 bases left in between. The CDR3 length is 17 residues. The CDR3 loop is CASSLGRGGLLDREQYF. The CDR3 region has the DNA TGTGCCAGCAGCTTGGGAAGGGGGGGGCTCCTCGATCGGGAGCAGTACTTC.

The V call is TRBV30, the J call TRBJ1-1; TRBD1 is a possible D gene (5 bases). Trimming shortened V by 3 bases and J by 8 bases, and 10 bases separated the two germline ends. This CDR3 contains 11 residues. The germline CDR1 and CDR2 sequences are GTSNPN and SVGIG (reference sequence). The CDR3 sequence is CAWSAEGEAFF. CDR3 DNA: TGTGCCTGGAGCGCGGAGGGGGAAGCTTTCTTT. Filled out from reference TRBV30 and TRBJ1-1, the complete variable domain reads SQTIHQWPATLVQPVGSPLSLECTVEGTSNPNLYWYRQAAGRGLQLLFYSVGIGQISSEVPQNLSASRPQDRQFILSSKKLLLSDSGFYLCAWSAEGEAFFGQGTRLTVV.